A single T cell receptor (beta chain) is shown here with its context. Its antigen is not identified. The source of the sample is a study of shared clonotypes between healthy human individuals. Whole-study findings and limits: Four donors shared approximately 5% of their naive CD4 clonotypes.

The CDR3 extends over 12 amino acids. Trimming stripped 6 bases from V and 8 bases from J, with 11 bases between. Per the germline V gene, CDR1 is MNHNY and CDR2 is SVGAGI (reference sequence). Produced via immunoSEQ multiplex PCR; TCRdb's table is partial and in-frame only. This table has about 1.5 million clones, under 99% appearing once. This chain links TRBV6-6 with TRBJ1-5; D may be TRBD1 (6 bases). Sequencing input: naive CD4+ T cells sorted from blood. Subset defined: CD45RA+ positively selected. This TCR was recovered from a man in his thirties or forties in good health. The CDR3 loop is CASSNSGEPQHF. As DNA, the CDR3 is TGTGCCAGCAGCAATTCAGGGGAGCCCCAGCATTTT.